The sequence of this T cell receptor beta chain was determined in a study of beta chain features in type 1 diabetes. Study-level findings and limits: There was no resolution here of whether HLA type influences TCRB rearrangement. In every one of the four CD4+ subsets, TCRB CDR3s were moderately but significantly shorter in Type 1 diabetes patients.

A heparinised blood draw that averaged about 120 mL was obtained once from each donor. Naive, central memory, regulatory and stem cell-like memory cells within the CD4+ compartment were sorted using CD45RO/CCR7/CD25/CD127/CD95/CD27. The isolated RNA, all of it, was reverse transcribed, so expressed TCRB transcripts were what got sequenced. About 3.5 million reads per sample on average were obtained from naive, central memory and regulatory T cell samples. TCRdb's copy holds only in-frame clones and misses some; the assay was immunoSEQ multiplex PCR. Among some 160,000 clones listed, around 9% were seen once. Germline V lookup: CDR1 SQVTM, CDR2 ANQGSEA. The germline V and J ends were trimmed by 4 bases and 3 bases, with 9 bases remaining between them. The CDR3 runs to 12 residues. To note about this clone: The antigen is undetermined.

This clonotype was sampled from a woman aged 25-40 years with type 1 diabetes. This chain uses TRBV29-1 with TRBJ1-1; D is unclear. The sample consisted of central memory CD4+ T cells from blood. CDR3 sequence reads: CSVVVVDTEAFF. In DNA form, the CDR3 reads TGCAGCGTTGTAGTCGTCGACACTGAAGCTTTCTTT.